The clone carrying this T cell receptor beta chain has more than one count but fewer than ten. Its antigen is not identified. The source of the sample is a study of response to subunit inactivated influenza vaccine. Study-level findings and limits: Each seasonal flu vaccination may recruit only limited new T cells, authors suggested.

TCRdb reprocessed the RT-PCR reads with MiXCR, giving one entry per CDR3 protein. The table records approximately 200,000 distinct CDR3 sequences, approximately 15% of them present only once. This CDR3 region has 15 residues. Trimming removed 2 bases from V and 6 bases from J, with 13 bases in between. The germline V gene has CDR1 SGHDN and CDR2 FVKESK. The J gene is TRBJ2-2, the V gene TRBV14; the D gene is possibly TRBD1 (6 bases). The sequence was obtained from a man between 50 and 59 years old who received an inactivated influenza vaccine. Sequences were derived from CD8+ T cells sorted from PBMCs, sampled 4 to 6 days after vaccination. The CDR3 loop reads CASSQRTGFAGELFF. Written as DNA, the CDR3 is TGTGCCAGCAGCCAACGTACAGGGTTCGCCGGGGAGCTGTTTTTT.